Listed here is a single TCR beta chain. This entry comes from a study of T-cell memory formation after mild COVID-19. Trimming shortened V by 6 bases and J by 1 base, and 13 bases separated the two germline ends. The CDR3 is 15 amino acids. A single record per CDR3 protein comes from TCRdb applying MiXCR to the 5' RACE reads. The sample contains about 560,000 distinct CDR3 sequences, roughly 18% of which appear only once. The sample comprised PBMCs or a T cell subset sorted from them (not recorded which). The source is an adult woman who had mild COVID-19 (a few samples of this study predate the infection). Cell type and time point are not known. This chain joins TRBV12-3 or TRBV12-4 and TRBJ2-1; D possibly corresponds to TRBD2 (6 bases). The CDR3 here is CASRPPGGSYNEQFF. In nucleotides, the CDR3 is TGTGCCAGCAGACCTCCCGGGGGTTCCTACAATGAGCAGTTCTTC.